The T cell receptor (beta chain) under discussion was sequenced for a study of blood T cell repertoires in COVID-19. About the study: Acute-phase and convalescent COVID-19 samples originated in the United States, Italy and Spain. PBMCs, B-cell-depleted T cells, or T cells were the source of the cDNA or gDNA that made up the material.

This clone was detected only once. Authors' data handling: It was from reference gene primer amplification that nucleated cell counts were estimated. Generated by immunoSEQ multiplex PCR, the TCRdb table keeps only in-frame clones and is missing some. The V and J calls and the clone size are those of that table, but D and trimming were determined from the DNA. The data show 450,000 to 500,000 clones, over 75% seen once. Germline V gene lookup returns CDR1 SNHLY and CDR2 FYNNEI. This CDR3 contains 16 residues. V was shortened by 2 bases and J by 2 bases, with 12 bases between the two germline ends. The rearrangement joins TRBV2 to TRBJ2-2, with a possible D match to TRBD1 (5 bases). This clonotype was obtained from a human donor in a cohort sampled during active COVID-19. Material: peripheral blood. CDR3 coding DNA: TGTGCCAGCAGTGAATGGAGACAGTTAAACACCGGGGAGCTGTTTTTT. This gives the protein CASSEWRQLNTGELFF.